Below are 27 T cell receptor beta chains sequenced from a single sample in a study of cytomegalovirus exposure and HLA in healthy donors. The PCR made use of 60 Vbeta and 13 Jbeta primers. Generated by immunoSEQ multiplex PCR, the TCRdb table keeps only in-frame clones and is missing some. Of 150,000 to 200,000 clones in the sample, roughly three quarters are singletons; the top ten hold about 2.5%. The specimen was PBMCs. The origin of the receptors is a woman aged 45-59 years in good health and CMV-seronegative.

The chain employs TRBV9 and TRBJ2-1; 10 bases line up with TRBD2. After removal of 3 bases from V and 6 bases from J, the junction contained 6 bases not matched to a gene. The CDR3 is 15 residues long. Germline values: CDR1 SGDLS, CDR2 YYNGEE. The CDR3 sequence: CASSARLAGRNEQFF. The CDR3 region has the DNA TGTGCCAGCAGCGCACGACTAGCGGGCCGCAATGAGCAGTTCTTC.

This clone is a singleton in its sample. This chain joins TRBV11-2 and TRBJ2-6, with a weak D call TRBD1 (5 bases). V was trimmed by 5 bases and J by 2 bases, leaving 10 bases between them. Per the germline V gene, CDR1 is SGHAT and CDR2 is FQNNGV. The CDR3 runs 15 residues. This CDR3 reads CASSQQGTGANVLTF. CDR3 nucleotides: TGTGCCAGCAGCCAGCAGGGAACTGGGGCCAACGTCCTGACTTTC.

The chain couples TRBV27 to TRBJ1-6, with 10 positions matching TRBD1. The junction had 2 bases not matched to a gene; V was cut back by 3 bases and J by 9 bases. Germline CDR1 and CDR2: MNHEY and SMNVEV (reference sequence). This CDR3 has 14 amino acids. CDR3 nucleotides: TGTGCCAGCAGTTTGGACAGGGGGTTTTCACCCCTCCACTTT. Its translation is CASSLDRGFSPLHF.

V and J are TRBV28 and TRBJ2-7, with D possibly being TRBD2 (6 bases). CDR3 length: 15 amino acids. Trimming removed 8 bases at V and 2 bases at J, with 19 bases between. Germline CDR1 MDHEN, CDR2 SYDVKM. The CDR3 here is CASQGAGRATYEQYF. CDR3 bases: TGTGCCAGCCAGGGTGCGGGACGTGCCACCTACGAGCAGTACTTC.

This sequence joins TRBV18 and TRBJ2-1, with TRBD1 matching 11 bases. From germline, CDR1 is KGHSH and CDR2 LQKENI. CDR3 length equals 15 residues. The V gene end was trimmed by 1 base and the J gene end by 10 bases; junction bases not matched to a gene: 6. CDR3 sequence: CASSPQGQGVREQFF. The CDR3 DNA is TGTGCCAGCTCACCACAGGGACAGGGGGTTAGGGAGCAGTTCTTC.

This clone was recorded once. The junction departs from germline at one end; a sequencing error may be responsible. The chain couples TRBV7-9 to TRBJ2-1; D is unresolved. This CDR3 has 8 amino acids. Germline V lookup: CDR1 SEHNR, CDR2 FQNEAQ (reference sequence). CDR3 sequence reads: CSSSFRFF. CDR3 bases: TGTTCCAGCAGCTTCCGGTTCTTC.

The chain is built from TRBV4-3 and TRBJ2-4, with D perhaps matching TRBD2 (6 bases). V dropped 3 bases and J dropped 3 bases, with 12 bases sitting between them. Germline loops: CDR1 LGHNA, CDR2 YSLEER. There are 15 residues in the CDR3. CDR3 loop: CASSQTIGGKNIQYF. The CDR3 nucleotides read TGCGCCAGCAGCCAGACGATCGGGGGCAAAAACATTCAGTACTTC.

The V and J genes are TRBV6-1 and TRBJ2-5, with 10 bases lining up with TRBD2. This CDR3 spans 15 amino acids. Germline V gene lookup returns CDR1 MNHNS and CDR2 SASEGT. The ends lost 1 base at V and 7 bases at J; junction bases unmatched: 6. The CDR3 DNA sequence: TGTGCCAGCAGTGAAGGGCTAGCGGGGGCAGGGACCCAGTACTTC. It specifies CASSEGLAGAGTQYF.

The rearrangement links TRBV19 to TRBJ1-1, with 8 bases lining up with TRBD1. CDR3 size: 18 residues. Germline values: CDR1 LNHDA, CDR2 SQIVND (reference sequence). V trimming: 2 bases; J trimming: 0 bases; junction bases outside the gene matches: 11. CDR3 nucleotide sequence: TGTGCCAGTAGTATACGCCCGGCAGGGGGCCTCATGAACACTGAAGCTTTCTTT. Its protein is CASSIRPAGGLMNTEAFF.

The J gene is TRBJ1-2, the V gene TRBV30; no firm D call. Germline loops: CDR1 GTSNPN, CDR2 SVGIG (reference sequence). The CDR3 contains 11 residues. V was pared by 0 bases and J by 4 bases, with 3 bases between. CDR3 coding DNA: TGTGCCTGGAGTGTCAGCTATGGCTACACCTTC. It encodes CAWSVSYGYTF.

This sequence joins TRBV28 and TRBJ1-5; D is uncertain. The CDR3 contains 12 residues. Germline lookup yields CDR1 MDHEN and CDR2 SYDVKM. Trimming pared 3 bases from V and 4 bases from J, leaving 4 bases between. CDR3 in DNA: TGTGCCAGCAGTTTCCCGAATCAGCCCCAGCATTTT. Protein: CASSFPNQPQHF.

A remark on this clone: The sample holds other DNA sequences that translate to the same CDR3. This chain joins TRBV15 and TRBJ1-5; 11 positions agree with TRBD1. The germline CDR1 and CDR2 sequences are LNHNV and YYDKDF (reference sequence). This CDR3 comprises 16 residues. With 3 bases clipped from V and 4 bases from J, the junction kept 5 bases outside the gene matches. As DNA, the CDR3 is TGTGCCACCAGCAGTGGTGGGACAGGGGGTAATCAGCCCCAGCATTTT. It codes for CATSSGGTGGNQPQHF.

This clone came up a few times. The identical CDR3 is also encoded by other nucleotide sequences in the sample. The rearrangement joins TRBV28 to TRBJ2-1; 9 bases fit TRBD1. The germline V gene encodes CDR1 MDHEN and CDR2 SYDVKM. J gave up 6 bases and V 4 bases, and 13 bases lay outside the gene matches. The CDR3 consists of 17 residues. The DNA for the CDR3 is TGTGCCAGCAGTTCCGGAGGGACAGGGTCTGGTCTCAATGAGCAGTTCTTC. Protein: CASSSGGTGSGLNEQFF. The whole variable domain, remainder taken from reference TRBV28 and TRBJ2-1, is DVKVTQSSRYLVKRTGEKVFLECVQDMDHENMFWYRQDPGLGLRLIYFSYDVKMKEKGDIPEGYSVSREKKERFSLILESASTNQTSMYLCASSSGGTGSGLNEQFFGPGTRLTVL.

The chain joins TRBV27 to TRBJ1-3; unclear D gene. V was pared by 5 bases and J by 0 bases, with 11 bases between. Germline CDR1 MNHEY, CDR2 SMNVEV (reference sequence). The CDR3 contains 15 residues. This CDR3 is CASSPPKSSGNTIYF. CDR3 DNA: TGTGCCAGCAGTCCTCCCAAGAGCTCTGGAAACACCATATATTTT.

This clone was detected only once. The genes are TRBV19 and TRBJ1-5, with D perhaps matching TRBD1 (6 bases). This CDR3 is built from 15 residues. V gave up 6 bases and J gave up 0 bases, with 12 bases separating them. Looked up from germline, CDR1 is LNHDA and CDR2 is SQIVND (reference sequence). The CDR3 here is CASSTYRDSNQPQHF. The CDR3 coding sequence is TGTGCCAGTAGCACTTACAGGGATAGCAATCAGCCCCAGCATTTT.

This chain connects TRBV28 to TRBJ1-5, with TRBD1 as a possible D gene (6 bases). Trimming took 5 bases from V and 7 from J, leaving 18 bases between them. The CDR3 spans 15 residues. The germline V gene has CDR1 MDHEN and CDR2 SYDVKM. The CDR3 region has the DNA TGTGCCAGCAGTCCCTTTCCGGGGGGCGACCAGCCCCAGCATTTT. This gives the protein CASSPFPGGDQPQHF.

The rearrangement uses TRBV29-1 and TRBJ2-5; TRBD1 is a possible D gene (6 bases). The J call could be wrong; TRBJ2-7 is a better fit for the DNA end. Germline V gives CDR1 SQVTM, CDR2 ANQGSEA. The CDR3 is 13 residues long. The CDR3 coding sequence is TGCAGCGTTGAAGTACAGGGAAGCTACGAGCAGTACTTC. It encodes CSVEVQGSYEQYF.

V and J are TRBV2 and TRBJ1-5, with no clear D. The CDR3 loop spans 13 amino acids. The ends were cut back, 5 bases at V and 4 bases at J, with 9 bases in the middle. CDR1 SNHLY and CDR2 FYNNEI come from the germline V gene. The CDR3 spells CASSYRVNQPQHF. The CDR3 DNA reads TGTGCCAGCAGTTACAGAGTAAATCAGCCCCAGCATTTT. The full variable domain, in which reference TRBV2 and TRBJ1-5 provide the parts outside the CDR3, is EPEVTQTPSHQVTQMGQEVILRCVPISNHLYFYWYRQILGQKVEFLVSFYNNEISEKSEIFDDQFSVERPDGSNFTLKIRSTKLEDSAMYFCASSYRVNQPQHFGDGTRLSIL.

This clone was observed a handful of times. The genes are TRBV5-1 and TRBJ1-2; 12 bases are a match to TRBD1. After removal of 0 bases from V and 8 bases from J, the junction contained 5 bases not matched to a gene. The CDR3 has 15 amino acids. The germline CDR1 and CDR2 sequences are SGHRS and YFSETQ. CDR3 in DNA: TGCGCCAGCAGCTTGGCGGGACAGGGGGCTGGCGGCTACACCTTC. It codes for CASSLAGQGAGGYTF.

The rearrangement uses TRBV29-1 and TRBJ2-7, with TRBD2 matching 9 bases. Germline trimming cut 4 bases from V and 2 bases from J; bases unmatched to any gene: 6. Germline assignment: CDR1 SQVTM and CDR2 ANQGSEA. CDR3 length: 14 amino acids. The CDR3 DNA reads as TGCAGCGTTGTAAGCGGGAGGCAGGCCTACGAGCAGTACTTC. This encodes CSVVSGRQAYEQYF.

This clone was picked up one time. V is TRBV5-4 and J is TRBJ2-7, with TRBD1 matching 10 bases. V shed 0 bases and J 6 bases; nucleotides not matched to a gene: 6. Germline-derived CDR1 and CDR2 are SGHNT and YYREEE (reference sequence). This CDR3 has 15 residues. In DNA form, the CDR3 reads TGTGCCAGCAGCTTGGTCGGGACAGGGGAGCGCGAGCAGTACTTC. Protein product: CASSLVGTGEREQYF.

Note on this clone: The germline gene is not matched at one end of the junction; a read error may be the cause. The chain couples TRBV7-8 to TRBJ1-3; D gene ambiguous. The CDR3 is 17 amino acids. CDR1 SGHVS and CDR2 FQNEAQ come from the germline V gene. The CDR3 reads CVSSLAGRKASGNTIYF. The CDR3 DNA reads TGTGTCAGCAGCTTAGCGGGCAGAAAGGCCTCTGGAAACACCATATATTTT.

The gene calls are TRBV2 and TRBJ1-4, with a possible D match to TRBD1 (5 bases). The germline V gene has CDR1 SNHLY and CDR2 FYNNEI. The CDR3 covers 15 residues. Deletions cut 1 base from V and 7 bases from J, with 13 bases between. The DNA for the CDR3 is TGTGCCAGCAGTGAAGTCGGGGGGGTGGGTGAAAAACTGTTTTTT. This sequence encodes CASSEVGGVGEKLFF.

V usage is TRBV27 and J usage is TRBJ2-7; 8 bases match TRBD2. The V gene end was trimmed by 2 bases and the J gene end by 1 base; junction bases not matched to a gene: 4. The CDR3 contains 15 residues. Per germline, CDR1 MNHEY and CDR2 SMNVEV (reference sequence). The CDR3 spells CASSLGPGGSYEQYF. In DNA form, the CDR3 reads TGTGCCAGCAGTTTAGGACCGGGAGGGTCCTACGAGCAGTACTTC.

This clone was recorded a few times. The J gene is TRBJ1-1, the V gene TRBV28, with D possibly matching TRBD1 (5 bases). Germline CDR1 MDHEN, CDR2 SYDVKM. This CDR3 spans 12 amino acids. Trimming left V 11 bases short and J 1 base short, with 11 bases between. The CDR3 DNA sequence: TGTGCCTCAGGGTTAGGGAACACTGAAGCTTTCTTT. Encoded protein: CASGLGNTEAFF.

A word on this clone: At one end, the junction sequence differs from germline, possibly due to a read error. The rearrangement uses TRBV4-3 and TRBJ2-1; D is perhaps TRBD2 (6 bases). This CDR3 spans 15 amino acids. Per the germline V gene, CDR1 is LGHNA and CDR2 is YSLEER. The CDR3 protein is CASSQDLVDGTAFLF. CDR3 in DNA: TGCGCCAGCAGCCAAGATCTTGTGGACGGGACTGCCTTTCTCTTC.

This clone has just a few counts. J is TRBJ2-7 and V is TRBV5-1; 9 nucleotides line up with TRBD1. The J segment lost 3 bases and the V segment lost 4 bases, leaving 8 bases of the junction unmatched. This CDR3 is built from 15 residues. Per the germline V gene, CDR1 is SGHRS and CDR2 is YFSETQ. CDR3 DNA: TGCGCCAGCAGCACACGTACAGGGGGCTTCTACGAGCAGTACTTC. Protein sequence: CASSTRTGGFYEQYF.